These 12 T cell receptor beta chains originate from one sample sequenced in a study of CD8 T cells in ankylosing spondylitis. Study-wide points: For ankylosing spondylitis blood, a TCR beta motif of about 8 highly homologous variants appeared characteristic.

The antigens these receptors bind are not known. TCRdb reprocessed the 5' RACE reads via MiXCR and lists one record per CDR3 protein. The data contain around 770,000 distinct CDR3 sequences, approximately 12% of them singletons. The sample comprised blood, either unsorted or a sorted T cell fraction (not recorded which). The receptors shown here come from a male donor with ankylosing spondylitis.

This clonotype has more than one count but fewer than ten. This chain joins TRBV4-3 and TRBJ2-3; weak D call: TRBD1 (6 bases). V lost 3 bases and J 6 bases, leaving 7 bases between the germline ends. Germline V lookup: CDR1 LGHNA, CDR2 YSLEER. The CDR3 runs 12 residues. CDR3 in DNA: TGCGCCAGCAGCCAGAGGGGGGATACGCAGTATTTT. It translates to CASSQRGDTQYF.

This sequence joins TRBV5-5 and TRBJ2-1; the match to TRBD2 covers 8 bases. V shed 4 bases, J shed 7 bases, and the junction held 13 bases outside the gene matches. Per the germline V gene, CDR1 is SGHKS and CDR2 is YYEKEE (reference sequence). The length of the CDR3 is 16 residues. The chain's CDR3 is CASSEYPERGRNEQFF. CDR3 DNA: TGTGCCAGCAGCGAGTATCCGGAGCGGGGGCGGAATGAGCAGTTCTTC. The full variable domain, in which reference TRBV5-5 and TRBJ2-1 provide the parts outside the CDR3, is DAGVTQSPTHLIKTRGQQVTLRCSPISGHKSVSWYQQVLGQGPQFIFQYYEKEERGRGNFPDRFSARQFPNYSSELNVNALLLGDSALYLCASSEYPERGRNEQFFGPGTRLTVL.

This clonotype was seen a handful of times. CDR3 residues: CASSQWAEGNEQFF. The CDR3 DNA is TGCGCCAGCAGCCAATGGGCCGAGGGCAATGAGCAGTTCTTC. V gene TRBV4-3 combines with J gene TRBJ2-1, with D perhaps TRBD2 (5 bases). The germline V and J ends were trimmed by 2 bases and 6 bases, with 11 bases remaining between them. Germline CDR1 LGHNA, CDR2 YSLEER. This CDR3 is built from 14 residues.

There are a few counts of this clonotype. The V gene is TRBV10-3, the J gene TRBJ1-6; D not certain. CDR1 is ENHRY, CDR2 SYGVKD, per germline. The CDR3 has 13 amino acids. Trimming shortened V by 10 bases and J by 8 bases, and 15 bases separated the two germline ends. Written as DNA, the CDR3 is TGTGCCACTCAAGGGAGTATGGATTCACCCCTCCACTTT. It is translated as CATQGSMDSPLHF.

The rearrangement joins TRBV7-9 to TRBJ2-7; D uncertain. The CDR3 sequence is 15 residues long. Germline CDR1 and CDR2: SEHNR and FQNEAQ (reference sequence). Deletions cut 3 bases from V and 1 base from J, with 13 bases between. In nucleotides, the CDR3 is TGTGCCAGCAGCTTGGTGCCGGGTCGTTCCTACGAGCAGTACTTC. Its protein is CASSLVPGRSYEQYF.

There are a few counts of this clonotype. The chain combines TRBV11-2 with TRBJ2-5, with D uncertain. The germline gives CDR1 SGHAT, CDR2 FQNNGV. CDR3 length equals 13 residues. Trimming took 9 bases from V and 5 from J, leaving 16 bases between them. For the CDR3, the DNA is TGTGCCAGTTCGACGGGCTTGGTGGAGACCCAGTACTTC. Protein product: CASSTGLVETQYF.

This clonotype has just a few counts. The chain employs TRBV7-8 and TRBJ2-5; D uncertain. The CDR3 sequence is 14 residues long. Germline V gene lookup returns CDR1 SGHVS and CDR2 FQNEAQ. The V end lost 1 base, the J end lost 1 base, and 7 bases lay between the germline ends. Written as DNA, the CDR3 is TGTGCCAGCAGCTTAGTCGCGAGCCAAGAGACCCAGTACTTC. Translated: CASSLVASQETQYF. The full variable domain, with the rest looked up from reference TRBV7-8 and TRBJ2-5, is GAGVSQSPRYKVAKRGQDVALRCDPISGHVSLFWYQQALGQGPEFLTYFQNEAQLDKSGLPSDRFFAERPEGSVSTLKIQRTQQEDSAVYLCASSLVASQETQYFGPGTRLLVL.

The chain combines TRBV7-2 with TRBJ2-7; D is unresolved. There are 13 residues in the CDR3. Germline loops: CDR1 SGHTA, CDR2 FQGNSA. The V gene lost 4 bases and the J gene lost 4 bases, with 11 bases spanning the gap. Here the CDR3 DNA reads TGTGCCAGCAGCTCCGAGCTCGGGTACGAGCAGTACTTC. The encoded protein is CASSSELGYEQYF.

The chain uses TRBV18 and TRBJ2-1, with 7 bases lining up with TRBD1. The CDR3 runs 14 residues. The germline CDR1 and CDR2 sequences are KGHSH and LQKENI. The trim removed 8 bases at V and 8 bases at J, leaving 12 bases unmatched. CDR3 region: CASAPGTADYEQFF. DNA for the CDR3: TGTGCCAGCGCGCCGGGGACAGCGGATTATGAGCAGTTCTTC.

This chain connects TRBV30 to TRBJ2-4, with 8 bases aligning to TRBD2. The length of the CDR3 is 15 residues. The germline CDR1 and CDR2 sequences are GTSNPN and SVGIG (reference sequence). The trim removed 2 bases at V and 6 bases at J, leaving 9 bases unmatched. The CDR3 is CAWSPPSGSSNIQYF. The CDR3 coding sequence is TGTGCCTGGAGTCCGCCCAGCGGGAGTTCAAACATTCAGTACTTC.

V is TRBV5-1 and J is TRBJ2-2, with TRBD1 as a possible D gene (6 bases). The germline CDR1 and CDR2 sequences are SGHRS and YFSETQ. The germline V and J ends were trimmed by 4 bases and 1 base, with 11 bases remaining between them. This CDR3 spans 15 amino acids. The CDR3 region is CASSGDTGNTGELFF. The CDR3 DNA follows: TGCGCCAGCAGCGGGGACACCGGGAACACCGGGGAGCTGTTTTTT.

This chain uses TRBV20-1 with TRBJ2-5; 7 bases line up with TRBD1. This CDR3 is 14 amino acids long. Germline V lookup: CDR1 DFQATT, CDR2 SNEGSKA (reference sequence). V lost 3 bases, J lost 3 bases, and 7 bases stayed unmatched. The chain's CDR3 is CSASPPGQKETQYF. In DNA, the CDR3 is TGCAGTGCTAGCCCCCCGGGACAGAAAGAGACCCAGTACTTC.